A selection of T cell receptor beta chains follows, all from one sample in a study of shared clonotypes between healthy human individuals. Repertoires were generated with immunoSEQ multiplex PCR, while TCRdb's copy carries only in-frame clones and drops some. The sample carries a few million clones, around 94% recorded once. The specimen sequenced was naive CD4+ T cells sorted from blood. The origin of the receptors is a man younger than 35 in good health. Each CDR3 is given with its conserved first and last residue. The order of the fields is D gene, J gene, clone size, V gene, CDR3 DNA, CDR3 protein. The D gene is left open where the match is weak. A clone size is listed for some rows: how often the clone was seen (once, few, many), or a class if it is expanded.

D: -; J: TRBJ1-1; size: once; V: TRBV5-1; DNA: TGCGCCAGCAGCGGACAGCTGAACACTGAAGCTTTCTTT; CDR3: CASSGQLNTEAFF
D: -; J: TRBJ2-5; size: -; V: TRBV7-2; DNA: TGTGCCAGCAGCTCCCGGGGCCGATGGGAGACCCAGTACTTC; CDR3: CASSSRGRWETQYF
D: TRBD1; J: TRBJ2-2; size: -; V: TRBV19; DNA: TGTGCCAGTAGCCCCGGGACAGGGTTATCCGGGGAGCTGTTTTTT; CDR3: CASSPGTGLSGELFF
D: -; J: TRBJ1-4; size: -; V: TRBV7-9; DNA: TGTGCCAGCAGCGGAATGTGGGTTGAAAAACTGTTTTTT; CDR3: CASSGMWVEKLFF
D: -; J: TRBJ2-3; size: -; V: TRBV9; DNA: TGTGCCAGCAGCGTAGGAATAGCGAGCACAGATACGCAGTATTTT; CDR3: CASSVGIASTDTQYF
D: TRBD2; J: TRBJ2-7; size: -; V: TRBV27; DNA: TGTGCCAGCCGAACCCTTCTAGCGGGAGACTACGAGCAGTACTTC; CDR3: CASRTLLAGDYEQYF
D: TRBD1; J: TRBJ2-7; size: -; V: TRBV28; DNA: TGTGCCAGCAGTTTATTTATCGGGACAGGGGGCTTCGGCGAGCAGTACTTC; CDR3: CASSLFIGTGGFGEQYF
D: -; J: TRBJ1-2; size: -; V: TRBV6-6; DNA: TGTGCCAGCAGTTACTCGAGGGTGGGGGTTGATGGCTACACCTTC; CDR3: CASSYSRVGVDGYTF
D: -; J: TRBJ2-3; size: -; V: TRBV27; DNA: TGTGCCAGCAGTCGAACTCGGGTGGCCAGGGATACGCAGTATTTT; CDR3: CASSRTRVARDTQYF
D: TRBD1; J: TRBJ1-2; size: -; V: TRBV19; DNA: TGTGCCAGTACCCAGACAGGGGAAGGCTACACCTTC; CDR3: CASTQTGEGYTF
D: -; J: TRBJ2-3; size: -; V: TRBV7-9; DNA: TGTGCCAGCAGCTTAGCGCAGACAGATACGCAGTATTTT; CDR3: CASSLAQTDTQYF
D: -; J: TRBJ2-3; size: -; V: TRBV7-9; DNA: TGTGCCAGCAGCTTAAACGTGGATACGCAGTATTTT; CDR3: CASSLNVDTQYF
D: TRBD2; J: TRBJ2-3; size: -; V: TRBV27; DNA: TGTGCCAGCAGCTCTACTAGCGGGGGGTTTTTCCAAACGCAGTATTTT; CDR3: CASSSTSGGFFQTQYF
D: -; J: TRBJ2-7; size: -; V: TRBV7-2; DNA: TGTGCCAGCGGCAAACTTTACGAGCAGTACTTC; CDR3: CASGKLYEQYF
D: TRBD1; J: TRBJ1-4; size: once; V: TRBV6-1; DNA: TGTGCCAGCAGCCAGGACAGGGGGTTTAAGGAACTGTTTTTT; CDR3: CASSQDRGFKELFF
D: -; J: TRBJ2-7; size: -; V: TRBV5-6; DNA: TGTGCCAGCAGCCCCCAAGGTGGCTACGAGCAGTACTTC; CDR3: CASSPQGGYEQYF
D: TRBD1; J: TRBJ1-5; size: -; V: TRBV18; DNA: TGTGCCAGCTCATCCGGGACAGTAAGCAATCAGCCCCAGCATTTT; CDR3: CASSSGTVSNQPQHF
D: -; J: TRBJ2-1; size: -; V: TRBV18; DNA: TGTGCCAGCTCACTTAGCGCGCACAATGAGCAGTTCTTC; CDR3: CASSLSAHNEQFF
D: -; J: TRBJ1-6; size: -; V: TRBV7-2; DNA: TGTGCCAGCAGCCCACTTTCGAAATATAATTCACCCCTCCACTTT; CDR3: CASSPLSKYNSPLHF
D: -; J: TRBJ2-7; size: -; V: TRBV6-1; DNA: TGTGCCAGCAGTCCCGCGGCAGGGGTCGGCGAGCAGTACTTC; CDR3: CASSPAAGVGEQYF
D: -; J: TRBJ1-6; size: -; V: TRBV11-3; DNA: TGTGCCAGCAGCCGAGGACCGAGGGAAAATAATTCACCCCTCCACTTT; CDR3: CASSRGPRENNSPLHF
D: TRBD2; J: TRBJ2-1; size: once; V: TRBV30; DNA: TGTGCCTGGAATCCCCTCCGGACTAGCGGGAGTGCCTACAATGAGCAGTTCTTC; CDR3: CAWNPLRTSGSAYNEQFF
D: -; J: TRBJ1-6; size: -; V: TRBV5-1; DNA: TGCGCCAGCAGCCCCGAGGTGGGGAGTTCACCCCTCCACTTT; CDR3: CASSPEVGSSPLHF
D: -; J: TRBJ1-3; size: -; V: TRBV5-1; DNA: TGCGCCAGCAGCTTGGTTTCAGGGGCCTCTGGAAACACCATATATTTT; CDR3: CASSLVSGASGNTIYF
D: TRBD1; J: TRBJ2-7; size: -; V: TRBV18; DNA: TGTGCCAGCTCGGAGGGACAGGGGGCCTACGAGCAGTACTTC; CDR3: CASSEGQGAYEQYF
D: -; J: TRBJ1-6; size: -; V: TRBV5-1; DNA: TGCGCCAGCAGCTTGGAAGTGGCATGGGGCACCTATAATTCACCCCTCCACTTT; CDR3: CASSLEVAWGTYNSPLHF
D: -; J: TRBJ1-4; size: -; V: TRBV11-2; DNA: TGTGCCAGCAGCCTCGTAACTGCAACTAATGAAAAACTGTTTTTT; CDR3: CASSLVTATNEKLFF
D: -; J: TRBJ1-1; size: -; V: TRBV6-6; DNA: TGTGCCAGCAGTCCCAAGAACTTCGCAAACACTGAAGCTTTCTTT; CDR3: CASSPKNFANTEAFF
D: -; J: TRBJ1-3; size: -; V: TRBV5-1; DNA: TGCGCCAGCAGCTTGGACAGGGTTTCTGGAAACACCATATATTTT; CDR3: CASSLDRVSGNTIYF
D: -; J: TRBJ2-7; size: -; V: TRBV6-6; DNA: TGTGCCAGCAGTTCCAAGGGACACTCCTACGAGCAGTACTTC; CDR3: CASSSKGHSYEQYF
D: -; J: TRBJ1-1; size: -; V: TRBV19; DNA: TGTGCCAGTAGTATCAGAGTGAACACTGAAGCTTTCTTT; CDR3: CASSIRVNTEAFF
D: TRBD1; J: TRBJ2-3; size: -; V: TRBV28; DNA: TGTGCCAGCAGTGACGACAGGGTTACGCAGTATTTT; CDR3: CASSDDRVTQYF
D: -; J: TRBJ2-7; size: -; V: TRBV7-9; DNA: TGTGCCAGCAGTCAAGGGGCCGGGCTTGCAACCGAGCAGTACTTC; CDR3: CASSQGAGLATEQYF
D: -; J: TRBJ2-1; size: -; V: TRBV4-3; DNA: TGCGCCAGCAGCCAAGATATGGACCACTCCTACAATGAGCAGTTCTTC; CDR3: CASSQDMDHSYNEQFF
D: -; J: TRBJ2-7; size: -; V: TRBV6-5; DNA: TGTGCCAGCACCCGGGAAGGGAAGGGCGAGCAGTACTTC; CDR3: CASTREGKGEQYF
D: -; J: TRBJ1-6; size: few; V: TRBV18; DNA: TGTGCCAGCTCACCGAGTCTGGCGCTATATGGATCACCCCTCCACTTT; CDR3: CASSPSLALYGSPLHF
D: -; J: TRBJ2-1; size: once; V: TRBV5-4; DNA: TGTGCCAGCAGCTCCCAAGGGGGAGTTAATGAGCAGTTCTTC; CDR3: CASSSQGGVNEQFF
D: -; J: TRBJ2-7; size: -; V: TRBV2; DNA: TGTGCCAGCAGTGAATGGGGCGCAACCTACGAGCAGTACTTC; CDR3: CASSEWGATYEQYF
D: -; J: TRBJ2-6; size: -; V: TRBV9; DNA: TGTGCCAGCAGCGTAGCATGGAGCTCTGGGGCCAACGTCCTGACTTTC; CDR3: CASSVAWSSGANVLTF
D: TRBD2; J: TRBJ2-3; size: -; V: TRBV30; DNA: TGTGCCTGGACTTTCATAAGGACTAGCGGGAGCAATCGTGATACGCAGTATTTT; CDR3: CAWTFIRTSGSNRDTQYF
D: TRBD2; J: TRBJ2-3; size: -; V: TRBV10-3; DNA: TGTGCCATCAGTGAGTCACTAGCGGCTTCCACAGATACGCAGTATTTT; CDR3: CAISESLAASTDTQYF
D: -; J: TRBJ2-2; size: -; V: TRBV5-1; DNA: TGCGCCAGCAGCTTCCCTAGCGTTACGAACACCGGGGAGCTGTTTTTT; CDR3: CASSFPSVTNTGELFF
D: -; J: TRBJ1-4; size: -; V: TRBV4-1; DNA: TGCGCCAGCAGGCCCTCGCGATTGGGGCTAGAGGCTAATGAAAAACTGTTTTTT; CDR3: CASRPSRLGLEANEKLFF
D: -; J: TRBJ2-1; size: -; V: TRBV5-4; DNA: TGTGCCAGCAGCCCGAGGGACGGCAATGAGCAGTTCTTC; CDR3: CASSPRDGNEQFF
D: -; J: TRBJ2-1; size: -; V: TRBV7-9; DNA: TGTGCCAGCAGCCGTGACCCGGCCCTAATACGAGTCTTC; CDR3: CASSRDPALIRVF
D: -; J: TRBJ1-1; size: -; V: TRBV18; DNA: TGTGCCAGCTCACCCAGGCAGTACGGTCGGGTCGGGAAGACTGAAGCTTTCTTT; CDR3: CASSPRQYGRVGKTEAFF
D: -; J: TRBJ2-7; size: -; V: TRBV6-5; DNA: TGTGCCAGCAGAACAGGCAGAAGCTCCTACGAGCAGTACTTC; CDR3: CASRTGRSSYEQYF
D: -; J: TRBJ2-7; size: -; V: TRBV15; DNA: TGTGCCACCAGCAGAGAAGCAGGGTCCGGCTCCTACGAGCAGTACTTC; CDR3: CATSREAGSGSYEQYF
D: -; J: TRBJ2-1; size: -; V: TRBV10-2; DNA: TGCGCCAGCAGTGAGTCGGGGCTCTCCTACAATGAGCAGTTCTTC; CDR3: CASSESGLSYNEQFF
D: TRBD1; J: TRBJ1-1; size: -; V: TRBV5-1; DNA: TGCGCCAGCAGCTTTGGGACAGGGGGCCCCAAGGGCACTGAAGCTTTCTTT; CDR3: CASSFGTGGPKGTEAFF